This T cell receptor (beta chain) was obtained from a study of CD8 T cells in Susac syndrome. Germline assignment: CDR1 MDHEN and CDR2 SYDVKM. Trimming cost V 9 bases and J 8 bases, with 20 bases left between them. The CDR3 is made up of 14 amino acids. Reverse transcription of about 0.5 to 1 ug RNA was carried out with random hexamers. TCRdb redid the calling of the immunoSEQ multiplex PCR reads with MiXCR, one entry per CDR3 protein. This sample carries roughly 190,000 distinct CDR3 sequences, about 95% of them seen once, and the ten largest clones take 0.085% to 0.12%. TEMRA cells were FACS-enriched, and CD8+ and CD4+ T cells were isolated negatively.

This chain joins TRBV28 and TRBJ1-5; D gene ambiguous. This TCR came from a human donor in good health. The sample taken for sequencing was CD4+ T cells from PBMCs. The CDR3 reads CASKSTISREPQHF. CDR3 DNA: TGTGCCAGTAAGTCGACGATATCAAGGGAGCCCCAGCATTTT.